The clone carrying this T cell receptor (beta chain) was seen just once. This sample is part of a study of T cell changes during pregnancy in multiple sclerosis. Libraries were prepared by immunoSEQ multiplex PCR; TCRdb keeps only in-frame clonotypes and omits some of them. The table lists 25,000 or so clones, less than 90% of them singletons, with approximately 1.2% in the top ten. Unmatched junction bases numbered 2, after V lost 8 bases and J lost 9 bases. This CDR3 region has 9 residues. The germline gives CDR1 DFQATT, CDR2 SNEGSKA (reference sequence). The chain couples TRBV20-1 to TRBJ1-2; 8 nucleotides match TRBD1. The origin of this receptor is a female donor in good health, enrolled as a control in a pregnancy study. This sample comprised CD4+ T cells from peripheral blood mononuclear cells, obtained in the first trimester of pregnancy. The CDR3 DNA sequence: TGCAGTTCAGGGGGCAGCTACACCTTC. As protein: CSSGGSYTF.